The sequence of this T cell receptor (beta chain) was determined in a study of post-analysis software for immune sequencing data. Study-wide results and limits: By F measure, strong co-clustering occurred among samples prepared in the same batch. Compared against controls, patients with multiple sclerosis displayed significantly lower normalized Chao1 diversity. Comparison of patients with controls showed about 5 TRBV segments more frequent in patients, TRBV5-6, TRBV5-1 and TRBV20-1 among them.

Regarding this clonotype: The antigen remains undetermined. Just one base apart from a much larger clone, this may be a read error.

cDNA libraries for TCR beta contained unique molecular identifiers. TCRdb independently ran MiXCR on the PCR reads; one entry per CDR3 protein. The sample lists fewer than 850,000 distinct CDR3 sequences, roughly 27% occurring once. Germline V gene lookup returns CDR1 ENHRY and CDR2 SYGVKD. The CDR3 sequence is 18 residues long. The TCR originated in a girl under 18 with multiple sclerosis. The chain links TRBV10-3 to TRBJ2-1; 9 nucleotides align to TRBD2. The sequenced sample consisted of blood. In nucleotides, the CDR3 is TGTGTCATCAGTGGGAGTTATAGCGGGAGCGCTGTTTACAATGAGCAGTTCTTC. Translated: CVISGSYSGSAVYNEQFF.